These 14 T cell receptor beta chains share one sample of origin, sequenced in a study of blood T cell repertoires in COVID-19. The protocol was immunoSEQ multiplex PCR, while the TCRdb copy is restricted to in-frame clones and leaves out a portion. The repertoire has about 210,000 clones, 80% to 85% of them found once; the top ten carry around 9%. Sequencing was done on a sample of PBMCs or T cells enriched from blood (not recorded which). The receptors were sampled from a woman aged 45-59 years with acute COVID-19.

CDR3 sequence reads: CASSVGVAGGSSENIQYF. CDR3 sequence (DNA): TGTGCCAGCAGCGTAGGTGTAGCAGGCGGGAGTTCCGAGAACATTCAGTACTTC. V usage is TRBV9 and J usage is TRBJ2-4, with 7 nucleotides matching TRBD2. After removal of 0 bases from V and 7 bases from J, the junction contained 16 bases not matched to a gene. The CDR3 extends over 18 amino acids. Germline-derived CDR1 and CDR2 are SGDLS and YYNGEE.

The CDR3: CASSLDPRLAENTGELFF. The DNA of the CDR3 is TGTGCCAGCAGCTTAGACCCCCGACTAGCGGAGAACACCGGGGAGCTGTTTTTT. The chain links TRBV7-6 to TRBJ2-2, with 9 bases that match TRBD2. V trimming: 1 base; J trimming: 1 base; junction bases outside the gene matches: 7. The germline V gene has CDR1 SGHVS and CDR2 FNYEAQ. The CDR3 extends over 18 amino acids.

The chain has TRBV6-6 and TRBJ1-1; D is perhaps TRBD1 (5 bases). CDR1 is MNHNY, CDR2 SVGAGI, per germline (reference sequence). V lost 6 bases, J lost 1 base, and 12 bases lay in between. The CDR3 is 14 residues long. The CDR3 here is CASRPDSTNTEAFF. Here the CDR3 DNA reads TGTGCCAGCAGACCCGACAGCACGAACACTGAAGCTTTCTTT.

This clone was detected a few times. The same CDR3 also results from other DNA sequences found in this sample. J is TRBJ1-1 and V is TRBV18, with TRBD1 matching 7 bases. V dropped 1 base and J dropped 1; count of bases not matched to a gene: 6. Germline CDR1 reads KGHSH; CDR2 reads LQKENI. The CDR3 consists of 16 residues. The CDR3 loop reads CASSPQGGQENTEAFF. The CDR3 DNA reads TGTGCCAGCTCACCACAAGGAGGACAGGAGAACACTGAAGCTTTCTTT.

This clone was counted a single time. The chain couples TRBV7-9 to TRBJ1-6, with 7 bases matching TRBD1. Trimming removed 2 bases from V and 5 bases from J; junction bases left unmatched: 3. The CDR3 contains 15 residues. From germline, CDR1 is SEHNR and CDR2 FQNEAQ (reference sequence). For the CDR3, the DNA is TGTGCCAGCAGCTTAAGGGGGCTGCATAATTCACCCCTCCACTTT. Protein product: CASSLRGLHNSPLHF.

The chain couples TRBV11-2 to TRBJ2-3; 11 bases align to TRBD2. CDR1 and CDR2 (germline): SGHAT, FQNNGV. The CDR3 covers 16 residues. V lost 6 bases to trimming and J lost 3 bases; unmatched junction nucleotides: 8. This CDR3 is CASRFIGLAGTDTQYF. As DNA, the CDR3 is TGTGCCAGCAGATTTATAGGACTAGCGGGTACAGATACGCAGTATTTT.

This clone was seen a few times. The chain carries TRBV28 and TRBJ1-6, with D possibly being TRBD1 (5 bases). CDR1 MDHEN and CDR2 SYDVKM come from the germline V gene. CDR3 length: 13 residues. V was cut by 5 bases and J by 8 bases, with 10 bases left in between. CDR3 bases: TGTGCCAGCAGTCTCGCAGGGTATTCACCCCTCCACTTT. Translation: CASSLAGYSPLHF.

This sequence joins TRBV5-1 and TRBJ2-1; 11 nucleotides align to TRBD2. The V segment lost 3 bases and the J segment 4 bases; nucleotides outside the gene matches: 6. Germline-derived CDR1 and CDR2 are SGHRS and YFSETQ. The length of the CDR3 is 16 residues. CDR3 sequence: CASSWPRLAGYNEQFF. DNA for the CDR3: TGCGCCAGCAGCTGGCCTAGACTAGCGGGATACAATGAGCAGTTCTTC.

This chain joins TRBV7-9 and TRBJ1-1; D unclear. Germline CDR1 and CDR2: SEHNR and FQNEAQ (reference sequence). Trimming cost V 5 bases and J 4 bases, with 17 bases left between them. The CDR3 totals 15 residues. CDR3 in DNA: TGTGCCAGCAGCGCCTCCGCGATGGTTGGCACTGAAGCTTTCTTT. Residues: CASSASAMVGTEAFF.

The rearrangement joins TRBV4-3 to TRBJ2-7; 11 nucleotides line up with TRBD2. V dropped 0 bases and J dropped 2; count of bases not matched to a gene: 0. Per the germline V gene, CDR1 is LGHNA and CDR2 is YSLEER. The CDR3 covers 15 residues. CDR3 region: CASSQDSGRAYEQYF. Here the CDR3 DNA reads TGCGCCAGCAGCCAAGATAGCGGGAGGGCCTACGAGCAGTACTTC.

This chain links TRBV11-1 with TRBJ1-1, with D unresolved. The germline V gene encodes CDR1 SGHAT and CDR2 FQDESV (reference sequence). The CDR3 runs 13 residues. V gave up 4 bases and J gave up 7 bases, with 13 bases separating them. The CDR3 DNA is TGTGCCAGCAGCTCAAACCCGGGGAGTGAAGCTTTCTTT. Its translation: CASSSNPGSEAFF.

The rearrangement joins TRBV2 to TRBJ2-5; possibly TRBD2 for D (5 bases). This CDR3 spans 15 amino acids. With 8 bases removed from V and 1 base from J, the gap between germline ends came to 17 bases. Germline V gives CDR1 SNHLY, CDR2 FYNNEI. The DNA for the CDR3 is TGTGCCAGCGACCAGGATAGCGAGCCCCAAGAGACCCAGTACTTC. This translates into CASDQDSEPQETQYF.

The J gene is TRBJ2-7, the V gene TRBV10-3; 7 nucleotides agree with TRBD2. This CDR3 spans 13 amino acids. Trimming cost V 9 bases and J 3 bases; bases outside gene matches: 8. Germline CDR1 and CDR2: ENHRY and SYGVKD. The CDR3, as DNA: TGTGCCATAAAGGCGGGGGAACTCTACGAGCAGTACTTC. Protein: CAIKAGELYEQYF.

V usage is TRBV10-3 and J usage is TRBJ1-5; TRBD1 matches 7 bases. V trimming: 3 bases; J trimming: 7 bases; junction bases outside the gene matches: 9. The CDR3 length is 15 residues. Germline CDR1 ENHRY, CDR2 SYGVKD. The CDR3 DNA reads as TGTGCCATCAGTGATAGGGACAGCGGCGGACAGCCCCAGCATTTT. It codes for CAISDRDSGGQPQHF.